This T cell receptor (beta chain) is drawn from a study of blood T cells in healthy people across ages. The V end lost 1 base, the J end lost 0 bases, and 7 bases lay between the germline ends. Per germline, CDR1 LNHNV and CDR2 YYDKDF (reference sequence). This CDR3 is 14 amino acids long. A second PCR of roughly 7 to 11 cycles used a sample-barcoded 5' primer and a J-beta primer mix. TCRdb used MiXCR to reprocess the 5' RACE reads, holding one entry per CDR3 protein. This sample has approximately 810,000 distinct CDR3 sequences; 36% occur once, and the top ten carry under 15%. This TCR derives from a man younger than 35 in good health. The rearrangement joins TRBV15 to TRBJ2-7; weak D call: TRBD1 (6 bases). The sample comprised blood. The CDR3 sequence is CATSRGTDSYEQYF. CDR3 nucleotides: TGTGCCACCAGCAGAGGGACAGACTCCTACGAGCAGTACTTC.